Below are 22 T cell receptor beta chains sequenced from a single sample in a study of T cells in Graves' hyperthyroidism and ophthalmopathy. The investigators amplified TCR beta CDR3 regions from RNA transcripts. The HTBI primer set served for first-round RT-PCR of the TCR CDR3. TCRdb ran MiXCR on the multiplex PCR reads and lists one entry per CDR3 protein. The sample has 330,000 or so distinct CDR3 sequences, 18% seen once; the top ten hold around a sixth. Sequenced material: blood. The source is a middle-aged woman with Graves' ophthalmopathy.

As to this clonotype: This may come from a read error, since a much larger clone is one base off. V is TRBV28 and J is TRBJ2-7, with 14 bases lining up with TRBD2. The germline gives CDR1 MDHEN, CDR2 SYDVKM. V shed 3 bases, J shed 3 bases, and the junction held 16 bases outside the gene matches. This CDR3 is 20 amino acids long. The CDR3, as DNA: TGTGCCAGCAGTTTTTTGCCCGGGACTAGCGGGGGATATTTAATCTACGAGCAGTACTTC. Translated, it gives CASSFLPGTSGGYLIYEQYF. Full variable domain (outside the CDR3, taken from reference TRBV28 and TRBJ2-7): DVKVTQSSRYLVKRTGEKVFLECVQDMDHENMFWYRQDPGLGLRLIYFSYDVKMKEKGDIPEGYSVSREKKERFSLILESASTNQTSMYLCASSFLPGTSGGYLIYEQYFGPGTRLTVT.

This clonotype was recorded many times. The J gene is TRBJ1-2, the V gene TRBV7-9, with TRBD1 identical over 7 bases. Germline CDR1 SEHNR, CDR2 FQNEAQ (reference sequence). This CDR3 is built from 15 residues. J lost 8 bases, V lost 4 bases, and 13 bases had no gene match. CDR3 region: CASSSFSKGAEGYTF. CDR3 coding DNA: TGTGCCAGCAGCTCCTTCTCGAAGGGGGCGGAGGGCTACACCTTC.

This clonotype came up many times. V is TRBV11-2 and J is TRBJ1-1; weak D call: TRBD1 (5 bases). CDR1 SGHAT and CDR2 FQNNGV come from the germline V gene. The V end lost 6 bases, the J end lost 2 bases, and 16 bases lay between the germline ends. The CDR3 contains 15 residues. This CDR3 is CASRIPGRYNTEAFF. The CDR3 DNA follows: TGTGCCAGCAGGATACCGGGACGCTACAACACTGAAGCTTTCTTT.

At least ten counts were recorded for this clonotype. The chain is built from TRBV7-8 and TRBJ2-7, with TRBD2 matching 9 bases. V shed 5 bases, J shed 5 bases, and the junction held 7 bases outside the gene matches. The CDR3 covers 14 residues. Germline CDR1 SGHVS, CDR2 FQNEAQ. CDR3 residues: CASSLGTSYDEQYF. The CDR3 bases are TGTGCCAGCAGCCTCGGGACTAGCTACGACGAGCAGTACTTC.

About this clonotype itself: Mismatch with germline at one junction end may stem from a read error. The chain links TRBV20-1 to TRBJ1-2; tentatively, D is TRBD1 (5 bases). This CDR3 has 11 residues. In germline, CDR1 is DFQATT, CDR2 SNEGSKA (reference sequence). CDR3 region: CSARGGFFEAF. Written as DNA, the CDR3 is TGCAGTGCTAGAGGGGGGTTTTTCGAGGCCTTC.

This clonotype was seen ten or more times. The V call is TRBV2, the J call TRBJ1-2; 10 bases line up with TRBD1. Trimming took 10 bases from V and 0 from J; bases not matched to a gene: 5. The germline CDR1 and CDR2 sequences are SNHLY and FYNNEI. CDR3 size: 14 residues. CDR3 protein: CATTGQGANYGYTF. The DNA for the CDR3 is TGTGCCACCACTGGACAGGGGGCTAACTATGGCTACACCTTC. The variable domain in full, with the rest retrieved from reference TRBV2 and TRBJ1-2, is EPEVTQTPSHQVTQMGQEVILRCVPISNHLYFYWYRQILGQKVEFLVSFYNNEISEKSEIFDDQFSVERPDGSNFTLKIRSTKLEDSAMYFCATTGQGANYGYTFGSGTRLTVV.

This clonotype was observed many times. The rearrangement uses TRBV28 and TRBJ1-2; 8 nucleotides match TRBD1. V shed 6 bases and J 8 bases; nucleotides not matched to a gene: 8. The CDR3 sequence is 13 residues long. Per the germline V gene, CDR1 is MDHEN and CDR2 is SYDVKM. The CDR3 DNA is TGTGCCAGCAGAATAACAGGGGGAGGGGGCTACACCTTC. It codes for CASRITGGGGYTF.

This clonotype was observed at least ten times. The V and J genes are TRBV9 and TRBJ2-7, with a possible D match to TRBD2 (5 bases). V dropped 0 bases and J dropped 7 bases, with 14 bases sitting between them. The CDR3 runs to 14 residues. In germline, CDR1 is SGDLS, CDR2 YYNGEE. The CDR3 coding sequence is TGTGCCAGCAGCGTAGGGGCGGGCTCCGGGGAGCAGTACTTC. Protein: CASSVGAGSGEQYF.

This clonotype was counted ten times or more. The gene calls are TRBV10-3 and TRBJ1-6; D unresolved. CDR1 is ENHRY, CDR2 SYGVKD, per germline. CDR3 size: 13 residues. V was trimmed by 4 bases and J by 9 bases, leaving 10 bases between them. CDR3 sequence (DNA): TGTGCCATCAGTGTAGACCCCACTTCACCCCTCCACTTT. Its protein is CAISVDPTSPLHF.

This clonotype was detected ten times or more. This sequence joins TRBV29-1 and TRBJ1-1; no clear D gene. Germline lookup yields CDR1 SQVTM and CDR2 ANQGSEA. With 5 bases removed from V and 2 bases from J, the gap between germline ends came to 9 bases. The CDR3 runs 12 residues. Written as DNA, the CDR3 is TGCAGCGTTTCAGGATTAAACACTGAAGCTTTCTTT. This codes for CSVSGLNTEAFF. The entire variable domain, with the rest obtained from reference TRBV29-1 and TRBJ1-1, is as follows: SAVISQKPSRDICQRGTSLTIQCQVDSQVTMMFWYRQQPGQSLTLIATANQGSEATYESGFVIDKFPISRPNLTFSTLTVSNMSPEDSSIYLCSVSGLNTEAFFGQGTRLTVV.

This clonotype showed up many times. The chain carries TRBV12-3 or TRBV12-4 and TRBJ2-6; D is possibly TRBD2 (5 bases). CDR3 size: 15 residues. V gave up 6 bases and J gave up 2 bases, with 11 bases separating them. CDR3 sequence reads: CASRELGAGANVLTF. CDR3 nucleotides: TGTGCCAGCAGGGAACTAGGAGCTGGGGCCAACGTCCTGACTTTC.

The CDR3 DNA follows: TGTGCCAGCAGTTACGGCAGGCTCACCGGGGAGCTGTTTTTT. As protein: CASSYGRLTGELFF. The chain employs TRBV6-2 or TRBV6-3 and TRBJ2-2; D remains unclear. The V gene's germline CDR1 is MNHEY and CDR2 SVGEGT. The CDR3 is 14 amino acids. V was trimmed by 2 bases and J by 4 bases, leaving 8 bases between them.

At least ten counts were recorded for this clonotype. The chain links TRBV28 to TRBJ2-7; D possibly uses TRBD1 or TRBD2 (5 bases each). Germline CDR1 MDHEN, CDR2 SYDVKM. This CDR3 is built from 12 residues. V gave up 6 bases and J gave up 9 bases, with 15 bases separating them. The CDR3 reads CASSSGTFGQYF. Written as DNA, the CDR3 is TGTGCCAGCAGCTCCGGGACCTTCGGGCAGTACTTC. The whole variable domain, remainder taken from reference TRBV28 and TRBJ2-7, is DVKVTQSSRYLVKRTGEKVFLECVQDMDHENMFWYRQDPGLGLRLIYFSYDVKMKEKGDIPEGYSVSREKKERFSLILESASTNQTSMYLCASSSGTFGQYFGPGTRLTVT.

This clonotype was picked up many times. J is TRBJ2-5 and V is TRBV7-9; D perhaps matches TRBD1 (7 bases). The V end lost 5 bases, the J end lost 4 bases, and 17 bases lay between the germline ends. This CDR3 spans 15 amino acids. Per germline, CDR1 SEHNR and CDR2 FQNEAQ (reference sequence). The CDR3 region is CASSPGGPGLETQYF. For the CDR3, the DNA is TGTGCCAGCAGCCCAGGGGGGCCGGGGCTAGAGACCCAGTACTTC.

This clonotype was detected ten times or more. The rearrangement uses TRBV5-1 and TRBJ1-6; 8 bases agree with TRBD1. The germline CDR1 and CDR2 sequences are SGHRS and YFSETQ. CDR3 length: 15 residues. V lost 0 bases to trimming and J lost 13 bases; unmatched junction nucleotides: 9. The CDR3 spells CASSLAGTGASPLHF. The CDR3 DNA is TGCGCCAGCAGCTTGGCCGGGACAGGCGCCTCGCCCCTCCACTTT.

This clonotype was detected a few times. The V gene is TRBV12-3 or TRBV12-4, the J gene TRBJ2-5, with D unclear. Between the trimmed V and J ends, which lost 3 bases and 4 bases, there was a span of 15 bases. This CDR3 comprises 15 residues. CDR3 nucleotides: TGTGCCAGCAGTTTTCTAGGAGTTCTGATAGAGACCCAGTACTTC. Translated, it gives CASSFLGVLIETQYF.

This clonotype has at least ten counts. In DNA form, the CDR3 reads TGTGCCAGCAGCCGAACTCAAGGAAAAAATCAGCCCCAGCATTTT. As protein: CASSRTQGKNQPQHF. The rearrangement uses TRBV7-2 and TRBJ1-5; D gene unclear. This CDR3 is built from 15 residues. The V gene's germline CDR1 is SGHTA and CDR2 FQGNSA. Trimming shortened V by 5 bases and J by 4 bases, and 15 bases separated the two germline ends.

This clonotype was detected ten times or more. The chain recombines TRBV15 with TRBJ1-1; D might be TRBD1 (5 bases). CDR1 and CDR2 from the germline V gene are LNHNV and YYDKDF (reference sequence). Trimming stripped 0 bases from V and 5 bases from J, with 19 bases between. This CDR3 is built from 17 residues. CDR3 amino acids: CATSRDGAGREGTEAFF. DNA for the CDR3: TGTGCCACCAGCAGAGATGGGGCAGGAAGGGAGGGGACTGAAGCTTTCTTT.

This clonotype appeared many times. V usage is TRBV6-1 and J usage is TRBJ1-2, with D uncertain. The CDR3 has 13 amino acids. The germline V gene encodes CDR1 MNHNS and CDR2 SASEGT. Trimming removed 2 bases at V and 2 bases at J, with 6 bases between. CDR3 DNA sequence: TGTGCCAGCAGTGAACGCCAGAACTATGGCTACACCTTC. It yields the protein CASSERQNYGYTF.

This clonotype has a count of ten or more. The chain uses TRBV30 and TRBJ1-6; perhaps TRBD1 as D (6 bases). This CDR3 comprises 14 residues. Trimming pared 4 bases from V and 5 bases from J, leaving 12 bases between. Germline V gene lookup returns CDR1 GTSNPN and CDR2 SVGIG (reference sequence). This chain's CDR3 is CAWIGQSNNSPLHF. The CDR3 DNA is TGTGCCTGGATCGGACAGAGCAATAATTCACCCCTCCACTTT.

The sample holds many counts of this clonotype. The gene calls are TRBV12-3 or TRBV12-4 and TRBJ1-5; no clear D gene. The CDR3 extends over 12 amino acids. V dropped 3 bases and J dropped 7 bases, with 7 bases sitting between them. The CDR3 spells CASSLLNQPQHF. CDR3 nucleotide sequence: TGTGCCAGCAGTTTGTTGAACCAGCCCCAGCATTTT.

This clonotype has ten or more counts. The rearrangement joins TRBV6-2 or TRBV6-3 to TRBJ1-5, with a tentative D call TRBD1 (5 bases). Germline V lookup: CDR1 MNHEY, CDR2 SVGEGT. This CDR3 spans 15 amino acids. Trimming shortened V by 5 bases and J by 4 bases, and 15 bases separated the two germline ends. Here the CDR3 DNA reads TGTGCCAGCAGTCCCGGCGGGACGGCGAATCAGCCCCAGCATTTT. Translated, it gives CASSPGGTANQPQHF.